This TCR beta chain was recovered during a study of shared clonotypes between healthy human individuals. Assay: immunoSEQ multiplex PCR; the TCRdb copy retains only in-frame clones and omits some. The sample has 1.6 million or so clones, roughly 96% seen once. Division of CD4+ cells produced a CD45RA+ naive subset and a CD45RA-negative memory subset. This clonotype was obtained from a man aged 25 to 40 in good health. Sequenced: naive CD4+ T cells sorted from blood. Subset: CD45RA+ positively selected.

CDR3 DNA sequence: TGTGCCAGCACCCGGTCCGGGATGGACTATGGCTACACCTTC. Translated, it gives CASTRSGMDYGYTF. This chain links TRBV27 with TRBJ1-2; D is undetermined. The V gene's germline CDR1 is MNHEY and CDR2 SMNVEV (reference sequence). The V gene lost 7 bases and the J gene lost 3 bases, with 15 bases spanning the gap. The CDR3 totals 14 residues.